These T cell receptor beta chains were read from a single sample in a study of T cells in Graves' hyperthyroidism and ophthalmopathy. TCRdb used MiXCR to reprocess the multiplex PCR reads, holding one entry per CDR3 protein. The sample lists hundreds of thousands of distinct CDR3 sequences, 11% to 15% occurring once. Input material: blood. The receptors shown here come from a woman younger than 45 with Graves' hyperthyroidism that later progressed to Graves' ophthalmopathy. Both conserved end residues are part of each CDR3. Fields, in order: J gene, D gene, clone size, V gene, CDR3 protein, CDR3 DNA. D genes are given only for firm matches. Only part of the rows carry a size: once, few, many, or a class if the clone is expanded.

TRBJ2-1	TRBD1	many	TRBV30	CALGTGAYNEQFF	TGTGCCTTGGGGACAGGGGCCTACAATGAGCAGTTCTTC
TRBJ1-1	TRBD1	many	TRBV3-1	CASSRRSGGEPFF	TGTGCCAGCAGCCGAAGGTCAGGGGGGGAGCCTTTCTTT
TRBJ1-2	.	.	TRBV27	CASSLAGTDYSYTF	TGTGCCAGCAGTTTGGCCGGGACGGATTATAGCTACACCTTC
TRBJ2-7	TRBD1	.	TRBV7-9	CASSLARGLQIGERYF	TGTGCCAGCAGCTTAGCCAGGGGGCTGCAGATCGGCGAGCGGTACTTC
TRBJ2-1	TRBD2	.	TRBV20-1	CSARRLAGNDEQFF	TGCAGTGCTAGACGCCTAGCGGGAAATGATGAGCAGTTCTTC
TRBJ2-4	TRBD1	.	TRBV7-9	CASSSRTGGVLDKNIQYF	TGTGCCAGCAGCTCTCGGACAGGGGGCGTTTTGGACAAAAACATTCAGTACTTC
TRBJ2-3	.	.	TRBV6-1	CASKTELRDTQYF	TGTGCCAGCAAGACGGAATTGCGGGATACGCAGTATTTT
TRBJ2-7	TRBD1	many	TRBV7-2	CASSPWTGGLYEQYF	TGTGCCAGCAGCCCCTGGACAGGGGGCCTGTACGAGCAGTACTTC
TRBJ1-5	TRBD1	few	TRBV6-1	CASTSGQGVQPQHF	TGTGCCAGCACCTCGGGACAGGGGGTCCAGCCCCAGCATTTT
TRBJ2-1	TRBD1	many	TRBV2	CASSPRTGSSYNEQFF	TGTGCCAGCAGCCCCCGGACAGGGAGCTCCTACAATGAGCAGTTCTTC
TRBJ1-2	TRBD1	many	TRBV19	CASSTTGGSGYGYTF	TGTGCCAGTAGTACAACAGGGGGCTCGGGCTATGGCTACACCTTC
TRBJ1-5	.	many	TRBV20-1	CSAKGQNQPQHF	TGCAGTGCCAAAGGACAGAATCAGCCCCAGCATTTT
TRBJ2-1	.	once	TRBV2	CASSDRAGNEQFF	TGTGCCAGCAGTGACAGGGCAGGGAATGAGCAGTTCTTC
TRBJ1-2	.	few	TRBV20-1	CSARHHFLITRLGYTF	TGCAGTGCTAGACACCATTTTTTGATCACCCGCCTGGGCTACACCTTC
TRBJ1-5	.	many	TRBV5-1	CASSVDGHSNQPQHF	TGCGCCAGCAGCGTTGACGGTCATAGCAATCAGCCCCAGCATTTT
TRBJ2-1	TRBD1	many	TRBV4-1	CASSQEKDRVINEQFF	TGCGCCAGCAGCCAAGAGAAGGACAGGGTGATCAATGAGCAGTTCTTC